The clone carrying this T cell receptor (beta chain) was seen ten or more times. What it binds is unknown. The sample is drawn from a study of identical twins. Points from the study as a whole: Cross-sectional statistical analysis, not tracking of the same donors, underpinned the conclusions.

TCRdb re-analysed the 5' RACE reads in MiXCR, keeping a single row per CDR3 protein. The sample lists 240,000 or so distinct CDR3 sequences, over 9.5% seen once, with about 9.1% in the top ten. The specimen was memory T cells sorted from blood. This TCR was recovered from a man aged 50-59 years in good health.

DNA of the CDR3: TGCGCCAGCAGTGAGCTCAGGGGTATGGTCGGGGAGCTGTTTTTT. Protein: CASSELRGMVGELFF. The chain recombines TRBV10-1 with TRBJ2-2; a weak D match, TRBD1 (6 bases). The germline V and J ends were trimmed by 2 bases and 7 bases, with 14 bases remaining between them. This CDR3 spans 15 amino acids. Germline CDR1 WNHNN, CDR2 SYGVQD (reference sequence).